A selection of T cell receptor beta chains follows, all from one sample in a study of human T cells and chemical hapten exposure. TCRdb reprocessed the RACE reads via MiXCR and lists one record per CDR3 protein. The profile covers approximately 91,000 distinct CDR3 sequences, with about 9.9% appearing a single time and 1.6% taken by the ten largest. This sample comprised whole blood, obtained in connection with sensitization to the hapten diphenylcyclopropenone (DPC). The receptors here all came from a man aged 18-30 years with alopecia areata. Some clones in this sample may be carry-over from other donors' samples. Each CDR3 is given with its conserved first and last residue. Fields, in order: J gene, D gene, V gene, clone size, CDR3 DNA, CDR3 protein. A D gene is named only where the DNA matches it firmly. Only part of the rows carry a size: once, few, many, or a class if the clone is expanded.

TRBJ2-3 | TRBD2 | TRBV28 | - | TGTGCCAGCAGTTTAGCGGGGGGCTTCCACACAGATACGCAGTATTTT | CASSLAGGFHTDTQYF
TRBJ2-1 | - | TRBV29-1 | many | TGCAGCGTTGTCCCAGGGAATGAGCAGTTCTTC | CSVVPGNEQFF
TRBJ2-5 | TRBD1 | TRBV4-2 | many | TGTGCCAGCAGCCCTAGACAGGGGGAAGAGACCCAGTACTTC | CASSPRQGEETQYF
TRBJ2-7 | TRBD1 | TRBV2 | many | TGTGCCAGCCGCCGGGACAGGGTTTACGAGCAGTACTTC | CASRRDRVYEQYF
TRBJ2-1 | - | TRBV11-2 | many | TGTGCCAGCAGCTTGGGAGGATACAATGAGCAGTTCTTC | CASSLGGYNEQFF
TRBJ1-1 | - | TRBV6-5 | - | TGTGCCAGCAGTTACTCGCGTGGGAGTACTGAAGCTTTCTTT | CASSYSRGSTEAFF
TRBJ1-2 | TRBD1 | TRBV20-1 | few | TGCAGTGCTAGACCACTTAGCCGGGACAGGAATGGCTACACCTTC | CSARPLSRDRNGYTF
TRBJ2-5 | - | TRBV12-3/TRBV12-4 | few | TGTGCCAGCACAGACAGCTCGGGGACCCAGTACTTC | CASTDSSGTQYF
TRBJ1-1 | - | TRBV19 | - | TGTGCCAGTACGGCAGGTGGAGAAAGAAACACTGAAGCTTTCTTT | CASTAGGERNTEAFF
TRBJ1-2 | - | TRBV20-1 | - | TGCAGTGCTAGCCCCCCTGGGGAGGTCCGCTATGGCTACACCTTC | CSASPPGEVRYGYTF
TRBJ2-3 | - | TRBV6-2/TRBV6-3 | - | TGTGCCAGCAGCCGAGGTTCCCCCGACGATACGCAGTATTTT | CASSRGSPDDTQYF
TRBJ1-4 | - | TRBV5-4 | many | TGTGCCAGCAGCTTGGCCGGTGGAACTAATGAAAAACTGTTTTTT | CASSLAGGTNEKLFF
TRBJ2-1 | - | TRBV7-6 | - | TGTGCCAGCAGCGGTAATAATGAGCAGTTCTTC | CASSGNNEQFF
TRBJ1-2 | - | TRBV4-3 | many | TGCGCCAGCAGCCAGGGGAACAGGGACGGCTATGGCTACACCTTC | CASSQGNRDGYGYTF
TRBJ2-5 | TRBD1 | TRBV7-2 | many | TGTGCCAGCAGCAGGGACAGGGGCGTCAGAGAGACCCAGTACTTC | CASSRDRGVRETQYF
TRBJ1-1 | - | TRBV6-2/TRBV6-3 | many | TGTGCCAGCAGACGAGTTGAAGCTTTCTTT | CASRRVEAFF
TRBJ2-7 | TRBD2 | TRBV20-1 | - | TGCAGTGCTATTGCGGGGGTCTACGAGCAGTACTTC | CSAIAGVYEQYF
TRBJ2-7 | - | TRBV18 | - | TGTGCCAGCTCACCAGACAGCGAGAGGTCCTACGAGCAGTACTTC | CASSPDSERSYEQYF
TRBJ1-1 | - | TRBV6-5 | few | TGTGCCAGCAGTTACTCGGGGACCCGGTCCCCCCCGCTCTTT | CASSYSGTRSPPLF
TRBJ2-3 | - | TRBV11-2 | few | TGTGCCAGCAGCCCCGTGGGTGGAACAGATACGCAGTATTTT | CASSPVGGTDTQYF
TRBJ1-1 | - | TRBV5-1 | few | TGCGCCAGCAGCTTGGACCCGGGCGGTATGAACACTGAAGCTTTCTTT | CASSLDPGGMNTEAFF
TRBJ2-3 | - | TRBV29-1 | - | TGCAGCGTCCCCACAGATACGCAGTATTTT | CSVPTDTQYF
TRBJ1-1 | - | TRBV19 | many | TGTGCCAGTAGTATTGAAGTTTCGGTGAACACTGAAGCTTTCTTT | CASSIEVSVNTEAFF
TRBJ2-1 | - | TRBV7-6 | many | TGTGCCAGCAGCTTAGCCAGGGTGAATGAGCAGTTCTTC | CASSLARVNEQFF
TRBJ2-7 | - | TRBV9 | many | TGTGCCAGCAGCGTAGGTATGGGTGCCGTCCACGAGCAGTACTTC | CASSVGMGAVHEQYF
TRBJ1-6 | TRBD1 | TRBV20-1 | few | TGCAGTGCTAGACAGGCGACAGGGGATAATTCACCCCTCCACTTT | CSARQATGDNSPLHF
TRBJ1-5 | - | TRBV20-1 | few | TGCAGTGCTGGGGAGCGGGATCAGCCCCAGCATTTT | CSAGERDQPQHF
TRBJ2-5 | - | TRBV5-1 | few | TGCGCCAGCAGCTCGACCGGAGAGACCCAGTACTTC | CASSSTGETQYF
TRBJ1-6 | TRBD1 | TRBV7-6 | many | TGTGCCAGCAGGGAGAGGACAGGACATAATTCACCCCTCCACTTT | CASRERTGHNSPLHF
TRBJ2-7 | TRBD2 | TRBV11-2 | many | TGTGCCAGCAGCTTGTCGGGGGGAGAGTACGAGCAGTACTTC | CASSLSGGEYEQYF
TRBJ2-7 | TRBD1 | TRBV7-2 | few | TGTGCCAGCAGCCTTACAGGGGCGCGCTACGAGCAGTACTTC | CASSLTGARYEQYF
TRBJ1-2 | - | TRBV27 | many | TGTGCCAGCAGTACCCGGGAATTATATGGCTACACCTTC | CASSTRELYGYTF
TRBJ2-1 | TRBD1 | TRBV6-5 | many | TGTGCCAGCAGTGGGCCCCGGGGGACAGGGGGATACAATGAGCAGTTCTTC | CASSGPRGTGGYNEQFF
TRBJ1-5 | - | TRBV29-1 | many | TGCAGCGCAGGGTATAGCAATCAGCCCCAGCATTTT | CSAGYSNQPQHF
TRBJ2-5 | - | TRBV7-2 | many | TGTGCCAGCAGCGGCAACAGCCTTCTACAAGAGACCCAGTACTTC | CASSGNSLLQETQYF
TRBJ1-6 | - | TRBV20-1 | - | TGCAGTGGAAGAGGTAGATCCGGGGCTAGGAATTCACCCCTCCACTTT | CSGRGRSGARNSPLHF
TRBJ1-2 | - | TRBV20-1 | few | TGCAGCGGACGGACTAACTATGGCTACACCTTC | CSGRTNYGYTF
TRBJ2-2 | - | TRBV6-2/TRBV6-3 | many | TGTGCCAGCAGCTGGACGGCTAACACCGGGGAGCTGTTTTTT | CASSWTANTGELFF
TRBJ1-4 | TRBD1 | TRBV4-3 | many | TGCGCCAGCAGCCAAGGTGACCGGGACAGCAGTGAAAAACTGTTTTTT | CASSQGDRDSSEKLFF
TRBJ1-4 | - | TRBV4-3 | many | TGCGCCAGCAGCCAAGAGGGGGGTCAGGGTTGGGAAAAACTGTTTTTT | CASSQEGGQGWEKLFF